Listed here are 20 T cell receptor beta chains from one sample, sequenced in a study of T cell changes during pregnancy in multiple sclerosis. The repertoire was sequenced with immunoSEQ multiplex PCR; TCRdb's copy has only in-frame clones and lacks some. The data contain 34,000 or so clones, approximately 91% of them singletons. Sequencing used peripheral blood, obtained in the second trimester of pregnancy. These receptors came from a female donor in good health, enrolled as a control in a pregnancy study.

The chain is built from TRBV10-1 and TRBJ2-5, with 8 bases lining up with TRBD2. There are 16 residues in the CDR3. V lost 2 bases and J lost 4; bases outside the gene matches: 9. Per the germline V gene, CDR1 is WNHNN and CDR2 is SYGVQD (reference sequence). The CDR3 nucleotides are TGCGCCAGCAGTGAGAGGGTCGGTAGCGGGGTAGAGACCCAGTACTTC. It codes for CASSERVGSGVETQYF.

This chain connects TRBV7-2 to TRBJ1-5; 8 positions agree with TRBD1. The CDR3 is 17 residues long. J gave up 1 base and V 5 bases, and 10 bases lay outside the gene matches. CDR1 SGHTA and CDR2 FQGNSA come from the germline V gene. Written as DNA, the CDR3 is TGTGCCAGCAGCCCCGGCTTCAGGGGGCGAAGCAATCAGCCCCAGCATTTT. Its protein is CASSPGFRGRSNQPQHF.

This sequence joins TRBV14 and TRBJ1-1; tentatively, D is TRBD1 (6 bases). Deletions cut 4 bases from V and 1 base from J, with 10 bases between. Germline CDR1 reads SGHDN; CDR2 reads FVKESK. This CDR3 is built from 14 residues. The CDR3 loop reads CASSLTTGNTEAFF. The CDR3 DNA is TGTGCCAGCAGCCTAACGACAGGGAACACTGAAGCTTTCTTT.

This chain joins TRBV27 and TRBJ1-6, with D possibly being TRBD1 (5 bases). V gave up 5 bases and J gave up 2 bases, with 16 bases separating them. This CDR3 contains 17 residues. Germline loops: CDR1 MNHEY, CDR2 SMNVEV (reference sequence). The CDR3 here is CASSQADSPTYNSPLHF. As DNA, the CDR3 is TGTGCCAGCAGTCAGGCCGACAGTCCCACCTATAATTCACCCCTCCACTTT.

The chain carries TRBV19 and TRBJ2-1; D perhaps matches TRBD2 (6 bases). Germline loops: CDR1 LNHDA, CDR2 SQIVND (reference sequence). V lost 8 bases, J lost 2 bases, and 19 bases lay in between. The CDR3 is 16 amino acids. The CDR3 nucleotides are TGTGCCAGTTATGACTCTTGGGGCGGGACCTACAATGAGCAGTTCTTC. It is translated as CASYDSWGGTYNEQFF.

The chain has TRBV6-5 and TRBJ1-6, with D tentatively TRBD1 (6 bases). The CDR3 consists of 13 residues. From germline, CDR1 is MNHEY and CDR2 SVGAGI. Trimming left V 6 bases short and J 10 bases short, with 13 bases between. CDR3 nucleotide sequence: TGTGCCAGCAGCTCAGGGGTGTGGTCACCCCTCCACTTT. Its translation: CASSSGVWSPLHF.

The rearrangement links TRBV7-9 to TRBJ1-2; 7 bases match TRBD1. CDR3 length: 16 amino acids. Germline CDR1 SEHNR, CDR2 FQNEAQ (reference sequence). Losses at the gene ends were 5 bases for V and 1 base for J; bases not matched to a gene: 10. CDR3 amino acids: CASSRQTGPINYGYTF. The CDR3 coding sequence is TGTGCCAGCAGCCGTCAGACAGGGCCTATTAACTATGGCTACACCTTC.

The V call is TRBV10-3, the J call TRBJ2-3; 7 nucleotides match TRBD2. This CDR3 is built from 15 residues. CDR1 is ENHRY and CDR2 is SYGVKD in the germline V gene. Trimming cost V 2 bases and J 3 bases; bases outside gene matches: 5. CDR3 residues: CAISEGGSATDTQYF. As DNA, the CDR3 is TGTGCCATCAGTGAGGGCGGGAGCGCGACAGATACGCAGTATTTT.

As regards this clone: Other DNA sequences of this sample code for an identical CDR3. This chain connects TRBV27 to TRBJ1-5, with D perhaps matching TRBD1 (6 bases). The germline gives CDR1 MNHEY, CDR2 SMNVEV (reference sequence). This CDR3 has 16 amino acids. Trimming removed 0 bases from V and 6 bases from J, with 15 bases in between. The CDR3 nucleotides are TGTGCCAGCAGTTTATCGAGCACAGGGAAGGGTCAGCCCCAGCATTTT. This encodes CASSLSSTGKGQPQHF.

The genes are TRBV6-1 and TRBJ2-1; tentative D call: TRBD2 (5 bases). With 2 bases removed from V and 7 bases from J, the gap between germline ends came to 15 bases. Per the germline V gene, CDR1 is MNHNS and CDR2 is SASEGT. This CDR3 is built from 15 residues. This chain's CDR3 is CASSEKDSPPNEQFF. CDR3 in DNA: TGTGCCAGCAGTGAAAAGGACTCCCCTCCAAATGAGCAGTTCTTC.

This clone showed up just a few times. The chain carries TRBV5-1 and TRBJ2-1, with a weak D call TRBD2 (7 bases). Germline lookup yields CDR1 SGHRS and CDR2 YFSETQ. V was pared by 5 bases and J by 9 bases, with 30 bases between. This CDR3 region has 18 residues. The CDR3 loop is CASRSPIGGARDRGEQFF. The CDR3 DNA reads TGCGCCAGCAGGAGCCCGATAGGGGGGGCGCGGGACCGCGGTGAGCAGTTCTTC.

The V call is TRBV5-1, the J call TRBJ1-1; no firm D call. This CDR3 region has 15 residues. The germline gives CDR1 SGHRS, CDR2 YFSETQ. Trimming pared 0 bases from V and 0 bases from J, leaving 9 bases between. The CDR3 nucleotides are TGCGCCAGCAGCTTGGATACAGCCATGAACACTGAAGCTTTCTTT. The encoded protein is CASSLDTAMNTEAFF.

This clone was detected only a few times. The V call is TRBV28, the J call TRBJ1-1, with TRBD1 matching 7 bases. The J segment lost 1 base and the V segment lost 9 bases, leaving 8 bases of the junction unmatched. The CDR3 totals 14 residues. Per the germline V gene, CDR1 is MDHEN and CDR2 is SYDVKM. In DNA, the CDR3 is TGTGCCAGTCTTCCAGGGGGTCCGAACACTGAAGCTTTCTTT. Amino acid sequence: CASLPGGPNTEAFF.

V usage is TRBV28 and J usage is TRBJ2-7, with 7 bases matching TRBD1. Germline V CDR1 and CDR2: MDHEN, SYDVKM. The CDR3 covers 14 residues. V gave up 6 bases and J gave up 1 base; unmatched junction bases: 6. The CDR3, as DNA: TGTGCCAGCAGCCAGGCCAGGGGGTCCTACGAGCAGTACTTC. Its protein product is CASSQARGSYEQYF.

The chain joins TRBV10-1 to TRBJ1-3; 9 nucleotides line up with TRBD1. The germline gives CDR1 WNHNN, CDR2 SYGVQD (reference sequence). This CDR3 has 16 residues. With V trimmed by 3 bases and J by 0 bases, 3 bases remained unmatched. The CDR3 sequence: CASSEGQGFSGNTIYF. As DNA, the CDR3 is TGCGCCAGCAGTGAAGGACAGGGGTTCTCTGGAAACACCATATATTTT.

The chain links TRBV6-4 to TRBJ2-2; 8 bases are shared with TRBD1. The CDR3 totals 14 residues. Germline V gene sequence: CDR1 MRHNA, CDR2 SNTAGT. The V and J ends lost 6 bases and 6 bases, in that order; junction bases with no gene match: 6. The CDR3: CASSQLTGAGELFF. CDR3 in DNA: TGTGCCAGCAGCCAGTTGACAGGGGCCGGGGAGCTGTTTTTT.

The CDR3 loop reads CASSYPRYQETQYF. The CDR3 DNA sequence: TGTGCCAGCAGCTACCCCAGGTACCAAGAGACCCAGTACTTC. The rearrangement links TRBV5-6 to TRBJ2-5; D gene uncertain. Germline V gene data show CDR1 as SGHDT and CDR2 as YYEEEE. The germline V and J ends were trimmed by 3 bases and 0 bases, with 9 bases remaining between them. This CDR3 has 14 amino acids.

The chain has TRBV7-9 and TRBJ2-7; D possibly corresponds to TRBD2 (5 bases). The CDR3 length is 14 residues. Germline CDR1 SEHNR, CDR2 FQNEAQ (reference sequence). Between the trimmed V and J ends, which lost 5 bases and 3 bases, there was a span of 14 bases. The CDR3 bases are TGTGCCAGCAGCCACGAGGGCAGTTACTACGAGCAGTACTTC. It encodes CASSHEGSYYEQYF.

The CDR3, as DNA: TGTGCCACCAGCAGAGCAGGGTTCAGGGAGCCCCAGCATTTT. This sequence encodes CATSRAGFREPQHF. V and J are TRBV15 and TRBJ1-5; maybe TRBD1 (5 bases). CDR3 length: 14 amino acids. Germline assignment: CDR1 LNHNV and CDR2 YYDKDF (reference sequence). V lost 1 base and J lost 8, with 12 bases in between.

The chain has TRBV4-2 and TRBJ1-2; D perhaps matches TRBD1 (6 bases). This CDR3 has 13 residues. From germline, CDR1 is LGHNA and CDR2 YNFKEQ. The V and J ends lost 2 bases and 3 bases respectively, with 7 bases between them. The CDR3, as DNA: TGTGCCAGCAGCCAAACAGGGCACTATGGCTACACCTTC. Encoded protein: CASSQTGHYGYTF.